What follows are 32 T cell receptor beta chains derived from one specimen sequenced in a study of T cells in lung cancer brain metastases. Clones were read by immunoSEQ multiplex PCR, and TCRdb kept only the in-frame ones, dropping some. This sample has 5,000 to 7,000 clones, with 80% to 90% found just once. The sequencing input was tumor tissue from the primary lung tumor. The origin of the receptors is a man in his forties or fifties with non-small cell lung cancer.

Concerning this clone: The junction differs from germline at one of its ends, possibly a read error. V and J are TRBV7-2 and TRBJ1-1; tentative D call: TRBD1 (5 bases). CDR3 length equals 13 residues. Germline CDR1 and CDR2: SGHTA and FQGNSA. CDR3: CASNQGTGTETFF. DNA of the CDR3: TGTGCCAGCAACCAAGGGACGGGCACTGAAACTTTCTTT.

V usage is TRBV5-4 and J usage is TRBJ2-5; a possible D gene is TRBD1 (6 bases). Trimming took 5 bases from V and 3 from J, leaving 14 bases between them. CDR1 and CDR2 (germline): SGHNT, YYREEE (reference sequence). The CDR3 runs 14 residues. CDR3 DNA: TGTGCCAGCAGACAGGGTGGTTCGGAAGAGACCCAGTACTTC. This encodes CASRQGGSEETQYF.

The chain employs TRBV6-6 and TRBJ2-2, with D tentatively TRBD1 (6 bases). Germline CDR1 is MNHNY and CDR2 is SVGAGI (reference sequence). With 0 bases removed from V and 4 bases from J, the gap between germline ends came to 12 bases. The CDR3 runs 16 residues. The CDR3, as DNA: TGTGCCAGCAGTTACTCCTCAGGCAGGGGCACCGGGGAGCTGTTTTTT. This gives the protein CASSYSSGRGTGELFF.

V usage is TRBV6-5 and J usage is TRBJ2-5; D is perhaps TRBD1 (6 bases). The CDR3 has 13 amino acids. V was pared by 6 bases and J by 7 bases, with 15 bases between. Germline V gene data show CDR1 as MNHEY and CDR2 as SVGAGI. The CDR3 reads CASRSQGSGTQYF. CDR3 nucleotides: TGTGCCAGCAGATCACAGGGTAGTGGGACCCAGTACTTC.

The CDR3 loop reads CAWSGGLGYEQYF. The CDR3 nucleotides read TGTGCCTGGTCGGGGGGACTCGGTTACGAGCAGTACTTC. The chain combines TRBV30 with TRBJ2-7, with TRBD2 matching 7 bases. The ends lost 5 bases at V and 4 bases at J; junction bases unmatched: 8. Germline lookup yields CDR1 GTSNPN and CDR2 SVGIG (reference sequence). This CDR3 has 13 residues.

The rearrangement uses TRBV7-9 and TRBJ2-5, with TRBD2 matching 11 bases. The V gene's germline CDR1 is SEHNR and CDR2 FQNEAQ (reference sequence). Trimming removed 5 bases from V and 4 bases from J; junction bases left unmatched: 15. The CDR3 has 18 residues. The DNA for the CDR3 is TGTGCCAGCAGCGCCGGACTTGATAGCGGGGGGGGCCGAGAGACCCAGTACTTC. Its translation: CASSAGLDSGGGRETQYF.

The chain has TRBV5-1 and TRBJ1-4, with 8 bases identical to TRBD1. The CDR3 is 14 residues long. Germline V gene lookup returns CDR1 SGHRS and CDR2 YFSETQ. V was clipped by 1 base and J by 7 bases; unmatched bases: 3. The CDR3 nucleotides are TGCGCCAGCAGCTTGACAGGGGGAAGTGAAAAACTGTTTTTT. The encoded protein is CASSLTGGSEKLFF.

The J gene is TRBJ2-5, the V gene TRBV4-2; 8 bases fit TRBD2. V was pared by 5 bases and J by 2 bases, with 1 base of the junction left unmatched. This CDR3 spans 13 amino acids. Germline CDR1 reads LGHNA; CDR2 reads YNFKEQ. DNA of the CDR3: TGTGCCAGCAGCGTAGCGGGGCAAGAGACCCAGTACTTC. It yields the protein CASSVAGQETQYF.

The V and J genes are TRBV30 and TRBJ1-4; D not certain. The CDR3 has 11 amino acids. CDR1 and CDR2 (germline): GTSNPN, SVGIG (reference sequence). Trimming pared 0 bases from V and 13 bases from J, leaving 9 bases between. The CDR3 here is CAWSVRGGLFF. CDR3 DNA: TGTGCCTGGAGTGTACGGGGAGGACTGTTTTTT.

The chain carries TRBV15 and TRBJ2-1; TRBD2 matches at 7 bases. V gave up 0 bases and J gave up 8 bases; unmatched junction bases: 4. The CDR3 contains 14 residues. From germline, CDR1 is LNHNV and CDR2 YYDKDF (reference sequence). The CDR3, as DNA: TGTGCCACCAGCAGAGATTTAACTAGCGATGAGCAGTTCTTC. This encodes CATSRDLTSDEQFF.

V usage is TRBV14 and J usage is TRBJ2-5, with D possibly TRBD1 on 5 matching bases. V lost 0 bases and J 5 bases, leaving 10 bases between the germline ends. CDR3 length: 14 residues. Germline values: CDR1 SGHDN, CDR2 FVKESK. This CDR3 reads CASSQDSGFETQYF. The DNA for the CDR3 is TGTGCCAGCAGCCAAGATTCAGGGTTCGAGACCCAGTACTTC.

J is TRBJ2-5 and V is TRBV11-2, with D possibly being TRBD2 (6 bases). The CDR3 runs to 16 residues. V lost 2 bases and J lost 2, with 15 bases in between. Germline CDR1 is SGHAT and CDR2 is FQNNGV. CDR3 nucleotides: TGTGCCAGCAGCTTACGACGGAGGGCGGGACAAGAGACCCAGTACTTC. Its translation is CASSLRRRAGQETQYF.

This clone was observed a handful of times. Other DNA sequences from this sample encode an identical CDR3 as well. This sequence joins TRBV11-2 and TRBJ1-1; no clear D. The CDR3 contains 12 residues. Germline-derived CDR1 and CDR2 are SGHAT and FQNNGV. The V and J ends lost 0 bases and 2 bases respectively, with 1 base between them. The CDR3 reads CASSLENTEAFF. CDR3 coding DNA: TGTGCCAGCAGCTTAGAAAACACTGAAGCTTTCTTT.

The J gene is TRBJ2-1, the V gene TRBV19; 9 bases agree with TRBD2. Per the germline V gene, CDR1 is LNHDA and CDR2 is SQIVND (reference sequence). With 9 bases clipped from V and 4 bases from J, the junction kept 10 bases outside the gene matches. This CDR3 has 15 amino acids. This CDR3 reads CASTKTSGQYNEQFF. CDR3 nucleotide sequence: TGTGCCAGCACAAAGACTAGCGGACAATACAATGAGCAGTTCTTC.

A few counts support this clone. The CDR3 protein is CASSFRGSYEQYF. CDR3 nucleotides: TGTGCCAGCAGCTTCAGGGGTTCCTACGAGCAGTACTTC. This chain connects TRBV5-8 to TRBJ2-7; tentatively, D is TRBD1 (6 bases). Germline V gene sequence: CDR1 SGHTS, CDR2 YDEGEE. This CDR3 is built from 13 residues. The V gene lost 2 bases and the J gene lost 1 base, with 7 bases spanning the gap.

This sequence joins TRBV6-5 and TRBJ2-1, with D maybe TRBD2 (6 bases). Germline CDR1 is MNHEY and CDR2 is SVGAGI. The CDR3 contains 13 residues. V lost 1 base and J lost 10, with 11 bases in between. CDR3 DNA: TGTGCCAGCAGTTACTACTGGGCGGGGGAGCAGTTCTTC. Amino acid sequence: CASSYYWAGEQFF.

CDR3 sequence: CASSPGTVMTDTQYF. CDR3 sequence (DNA): TGTGCCAGCAGTCCCGGGACAGTTATGACAGATACGCAGTATTTT. The chain recombines TRBV6-6 with TRBJ2-3, with TRBD1 identical over 7 bases. The CDR3 sequence is 15 residues long. Per germline, CDR1 MNHNY and CDR2 SVGAGI (reference sequence). J lost 3 bases, V lost 5 bases, and 8 bases had no gene match.

The chain links TRBV21-1 to TRBJ1-1. TRBV21-1 is a known pseudogene. The CDR3 has 18 residues. CDR3 region: CASSPYTNQTRMNTEAFF. CDR3 nucleotide sequence: TGTGCCAGCAGCCCCTATACTAATCAGACTCGCATGAACACTGAAGCTTTCTTT.

The rearrangement links TRBV5-1 to TRBJ2-1; tentatively, D is TRBD2 (5 bases). V was clipped by 4 bases and J by 7 bases, with 9 bases between them. This CDR3 has 12 residues. CDR1 and CDR2 (germline): SGHRS, YFSETQ. The CDR3 DNA reads TGCGCCAGCAGCCCTATAGCGAATGAGCAGTTCTTC. It is translated as CASSPIANEQFF.

This clone was picked up one time. The CDR3 DNA reads as TGCGCCAGCAGCTTGAGGGGACTAGCGGGGGGATTGGAGACCCAGTACTTC. Encoded protein: CASSLRGLAGGLETQYF. The chain recombines TRBV5-1 with TRBJ2-5; the match to TRBD2 covers 15 bases. Germline V gene sequence: CDR1 SGHRS, CDR2 YFSETQ. The CDR3 spans 17 residues. J gave up 5 bases and V 1 base, and 6 bases lay outside the gene matches.

For this clone: Other DNA sequences in the same sample also yield this CDR3. This rearrangement joins TRBV7-3 to TRBJ1-1; D is possibly TRBD1 (6 bases). Trimming cost V 1 base and J 1 base, with 7 bases left between them. CDR1 SGHTA and CDR2 FQGTGA come from the germline V gene. This CDR3 is built from 14 residues. The CDR3 reads CASSLRGPNTEAFF. The CDR3 bases are TGTGCCAGCAGCTTAAGGGGGCCGAACACTGAAGCTTTCTTT.

V and J are TRBV7-9 and TRBJ2-5; 7 positions agree with TRBD2. The CDR3 extends over 15 amino acids. Germline CDR1 and CDR2: SEHNR and FQNEAQ (reference sequence). Losses at the gene ends were 1 base for V and 5 bases for J; bases not matched to a gene: 7. CDR3 residues: CASSLGQGLSETQYF. The CDR3, as DNA: TGTGCCAGCAGCTTAGGGCAGGGACTATCTGAGACCCAGTACTTC.

This rearrangement joins TRBV7-9 to TRBJ2-3; D is ambiguous. There are 13 residues in the CDR3. Germline CDR1 and CDR2: SEHNR and FQNEAQ (reference sequence). The ends were cut back, 4 bases at V and 6 bases at J, with 11 bases in the middle. The DNA for the CDR3 is TGTGCCAGCAGCTCCCGGGCGAGGGATACGCAGTATTTT. Encoded protein: CASSSRARDTQYF.

The chain couples TRBV9 to TRBJ1-2; D uncertain. Germline CDR1 is SGDLS and CDR2 is YYNGEE. The CDR3 has 16 residues. V lost 4 bases to trimming and J lost 4 bases, with 20 bases between them. Here the CDR3 DNA reads TGTGCCAGCAGCCCTTCCGACGGAGTCCGAGGCTATGGCTACACCTTC. Translating it yields CASSPSDGVRGYGYTF. The full variable domain, in which reference TRBV9 and TRBJ1-2 provide the parts outside the CDR3, is DSGVTQTPKHLITATGQRVTLRCSPRSGDLSVYWYQQSLDQGLQFLIQYYNGEERAKGNILERFSAQQFPDLHSELNLSSLELGDSALYFCASSPSDGVRGYGYTFGSGTRLTVV.

On this clone: A read error may produce the germline difference seen at one junction end. The chain employs TRBV7-6 and TRBJ1-1; no firm D call. CDR1 is SGHVS and CDR2 is FNYEAQ in the germline V gene. The CDR3 spans 13 residues. The CDR3: CASSSNLNTEAFF. DNA of the CDR3: TGTGCCAGCAGCTCCAACTTGAATACTGAAGCTTTCTTT.

The chain recombines TRBV5-5 with TRBJ2-4, with D perhaps TRBD1 or TRBD2 (5 bases each). V dropped 4 bases and J dropped 7 bases, with 12 bases sitting between them. CDR3 size: 13 residues. From germline, CDR1 is SGHKS and CDR2 YYEKEE (reference sequence). In nucleotides, the CDR3 is TGTGCCAGCAGCGAGGGGTGGAGGAACATTCAGTACTTC. Translation: CASSEGWRNIQYF.

In its sample, this clone was seen a few times. This chain joins TRBV2 and TRBJ2-5, with 12 bases matching TRBD2. The germline V gene encodes CDR1 SNHLY and CDR2 FYNNEI. The CDR3 has 17 amino acids. The V and J ends lost 4 bases and 3 bases, in that order; junction bases with no gene match: 9. Here the CDR3 DNA reads TGTGCCAGCAGTGCACCACGACTAGCGGGGGAAGAAGAGACCCAGTACTTC. Protein: CASSAPRLAGEEETQYF. The complete variable domain, with remaining parts taken from reference TRBV2 and TRBJ2-5, reads EPEVTQTPSHQVTQMGQEVILRCVPISNHLYFYWYRQILGQKVEFLVSFYNNEISEKSEIFDDQFSVERPDGSNFTLKIRSTKLEDSAMYFCASSAPRLAGEEETQYFGPGTRLLVL.

The CDR3 DNA is TGCGCCAGCAGCCAAGTACCTTTAGCGGGAGGGAAAGAGACCCAGTACTTC. Translating it yields CASSQVPLAGGKETQYF. The rearrangement joins TRBV4-3 to TRBJ2-5; 11 nucleotides align to TRBD2. Germline loops: CDR1 LGHNA, CDR2 YSLEER. The CDR3 is 17 amino acids. V lost 1 base to trimming and J lost 3 bases; unmatched junction nucleotides: 7.

V and J are TRBV5-8 and TRBJ1-2, with no clear D. CDR1 SGHTS and CDR2 YDEGEE come from the germline V gene. This CDR3 has 12 residues. Trimming shortened V by 4 bases and J by 2 bases, and 6 bases separated the two germline ends. CDR3 bases: TGTGCCAGCAGCCCCCTCAACTATGGCTACACCTTC. It specifies CASSPLNYGYTF.

CDR3 sequence: CASRLQGVSTDTQYF. The CDR3 DNA is TGTGCCAGCAGGCTGCAGGGAGTTAGCACAGATACGCAGTATTTT. The chain carries TRBV6-4 and TRBJ2-3; the D gene could be TRBD1 or TRBD2 (5 bases each). CDR1 is MRHNA, CDR2 SNTAGT, per germline. This CDR3 spans 15 amino acids. The V end lost 6 bases, the J end lost 0 bases, and 13 bases lay between the germline ends.

The chain joins TRBV2 to TRBJ2-3; TRBD2 matches 9 bases. Germline assignment: CDR1 SNHLY and CDR2 FYNNEI. This CDR3 region has 14 residues. J gave up 2 bases and V 7 bases, and 4 bases lay outside the gene matches. The CDR3 nucleotides read TGTGCCAGCACGAAGCGGGGGGTCACAGATACGCAGTATTTT. Translating gives CASTKRGVTDTQYF.

The chain combines TRBV6-4 with TRBJ2-2; 8 bases are shared with TRBD1. Germline V gives CDR1 MRHNA, CDR2 SNTAGT. This CDR3 region has 14 residues. Trimming cost V 3 bases and J 3 bases; bases outside gene matches: 0. DNA of the CDR3: TGTGCCAGCAGTGAGACAGGGGACACCGGGGAGCTGTTTTTT. It yields the protein CASSETGDTGELFF.